Listed below are T cell receptor beta chains from one sample, sequenced in a study of blood T cell repertoires in COVID-19. Sequenced by immunoSEQ multiplex PCR; TCRdb stores in-frame clones only, minus some. The table records tens of thousands of clones, over 75% of them present only once. Sequencing was carried out using peripheral blood. The receptor set was obtained from a man over 45 with acute or convalescent COVID-19. Both conserved end residues are part of each CDR3. The D gene is left open where the match is weak. A clone size is listed for some rows: how often the clone was seen (once, few, many), or a class if it is expanded.

NA	12	NA	TRBV28	TRBJ1-5	CASRGPNQPQHF	TGTGCCAGCAGGGGCCCGAATCAGCCCCAGCATTTT
NA	11	NA	TRBV29-1	TRBJ1-1	CSVVPGTEAFF	TGCAGCGTTGTTCCGGGAACTGAAGCTTTCTTT
TRBD1	16	NA	TRBV4-1	TRBJ1-5	CASSQIGQGSNQPQHF	TGCGCCAGCAGCCAAATAGGACAGGGTAGCAATCAGCCCCAGCATTTT
TRBD1	16	few	TRBV14	TRBJ2-5	CASSQETGSYQETQYF	TGTGCCAGCAGCCAAGAGACAGGGTCATATCAAGAGACCCAGTACTTC
NA	13	NA	TRBV10-3	TRBJ2-3	CAIRYAGADTQYF	TGTGCCATCAGGTACGCGGGGGCCGATACGCAGTATTTT
TRBD1	15	NA	TRBV4-2	TRBJ1-1	CASSRTQGGNTEAFF	TGTGCCAGCAGCCGCACACAGGGGGGGAACACTGAAGCTTTCTTT
TRBD1	14	once	TRBV6-5	TRBJ1-5	CASLDRGRNQPQHF	TGTGCCAGTCTCGACAGGGGTCGCAATCAGCCCCAGCATTTT
NA	16	NA	TRBV5-6	TRBJ1-2	CASSLARTERNYGYTF	TGTGCCAGCAGCTTGGCCAGGACAGAGCGTAACTATGGCTACACCTTC
NA	15	NA	TRBV6-5	TRBJ2-1	CASMEHHQIRNEQFF	TGTGCCAGCATGGAGCACCACCAAATTAGGAATGAGCAGTTCTTC
TRBD1	15	NA	TRBV3-1/TRBV3-2	TRBJ2-1	CASSLPGQGFHEQFF	TGTGCCAGCAGCCTCCCGGGACAGGGATTCCATGAGCAGTTCTTC
NA	16	NA	TRBV5-1	TRBJ1-2	CASSSITLDSNYGYTF	TGCGCCAGCAGCTCGATAACCTTAGACAGCAACTATGGCTACACCTTC
NA	14	NA	TRBV28	TRBJ1-5	CAHTSGSGNQPQHF	TGTGCCCATACTTCGGGTTCTGGCAATCAGCCCCAGCATTTT
TRBD1	15	NA	TRBV4-2	TRBJ1-2	CASSHDRGLGYGYTF	TGTGCCAGCAGCCATGACAGGGGGCTGGGCTATGGCTACACCTTC
NA	15	NA	TRBV6-6	TRBJ1-5	CASSSRVRSNQPQHF	TGTGCCAGCAGTTCCCGGGTTCGTAGCAATCAGCCCCAGCATTTT
TRBD1	16	NA	TRBV7-9	TRBJ2-2	CASSFSDRGGTGELFF	TGTGCCAGCAGCTTCAGTGACAGGGGCGGGACCGGGGAGCTGTTTTTT